Below are 28 T cell receptor beta chains sequenced from a single sample in a study of T cell changes during pregnancy in multiple sclerosis. Assay: immunoSEQ multiplex PCR; the TCRdb copy retains only in-frame clones and omits some. The table includes fewer than 20,000 clones, around 95% detected once. The sample here was peripheral blood, taken in the third trimester of pregnancy. The receptors here all came from a female donor with multiple sclerosis, enrolled in a pregnancy study.

This rearrangement joins TRBV19 to TRBJ2-5, with D perhaps matching TRBD2 (6 bases). CDR3 length equals 13 residues. Per the germline V gene, CDR1 is LNHDA and CDR2 is SQIVND (reference sequence). The V and J ends lost 6 bases and 5 bases respectively, with 13 bases between them. As DNA, the CDR3 is TGTGCCAGTAGCCAAAAGGGACTGGAGACCCAGTACTTC. It encodes CASSQKGLETQYF.

This chain uses TRBV18 with TRBJ2-1; 13 nucleotides align to TRBD2. The V gene end was trimmed by 0 bases and the J gene end by 9 bases; junction bases not matched to a gene: 5. CDR3 length: 16 amino acids. Germline V gene sequence: CDR1 KGHSH, CDR2 LQKENI. CDR3 loop: CASSPPIGLAGAEQFF. CDR3 bases: TGTGCCAGCTCACCACCGATAGGACTAGCGGGAGCTGAGCAGTTCTTC.

The gene calls are TRBV4-3 and TRBJ2-7, with D unresolved. CDR1 LGHNA and CDR2 YSLEER come from the germline V gene. This CDR3 has 14 residues. Trimming left V 6 bases short and J 0 bases short, with 12 bases between. The CDR3 sequence is CASSREAYSYEQYF. The CDR3, as DNA: TGCGCCAGCAGTCGTGAGGCGTACTCCTACGAGCAGTACTTC.

The chain joins TRBV29-1 to TRBJ2-1; D is undetermined. The V end lost 7 bases, the J end lost 16 bases, and 20 bases lay between the germline ends. The CDR3 length is 11 residues. CDR1 and CDR2 (germline): SQVTM, ANQGSEA. CDR3 residues: CSAPRGGTFFF. DNA for the CDR3: TGCAGCGCCCCCCGAGGTGGAACCTTTTTCTTC.

The V call is TRBV27, the J call TRBJ2-7; 8 positions agree with TRBD1. Trimming cost V 4 bases and J 3 bases; bases outside gene matches: 5. Germline V gives CDR1 MNHEY, CDR2 SMNVEV (reference sequence). The CDR3 totals 14 residues. The CDR3 DNA is TGTGCCAGCAGTTCCCTAGGACAGGGCTACGAGCAGTACTTC. Protein sequence: CASSSLGQGYEQYF.

The chain links TRBV5-4 to TRBJ2-1, with TRBD1 as a possible D gene (5 bases). Germline-derived CDR1 and CDR2 are SGHNT and YYREEE (reference sequence). The germline V and J ends were trimmed by 0 bases and 0 bases, with 13 bases remaining between them. The CDR3 sequence is 17 residues long. As DNA, the CDR3 is TGTGCCAGCAGCTTGGCAGGGTTAGGTTTCTCCTACAATGAGCAGTTCTTC. This codes for CASSLAGLGFSYNEQFF.

V usage is TRBV12-5 and J usage is TRBJ1-4; D remains unclear. The length of the CDR3 is 14 residues. Trimming took 5 bases from V and 7 from J, leaving 14 bases between them. The germline gives CDR1 LGHNT, CDR2 FRNRAP. The CDR3 loop is CASGPGGRSEKLFF. The CDR3 nucleotides read TGTGCTAGTGGTCCCGGCGGGAGGAGTGAAAAACTGTTTTTT.

The genes are TRBV2 and TRBJ1-1, with 7 bases aligning to TRBD1. V lost 10 bases to trimming and J lost 1 base; unmatched junction nucleotides: 6. The CDR3 has 13 amino acids. Germline CDR1 SNHLY, CDR2 FYNNEI. CDR3 sequence (DNA): TGTGCCACCTCGGGGGACAGGAACACTGAAGCTTTCTTT. Translated: CATSGDRNTEAFF. The full variable domain, with the rest looked up from reference TRBV2 and TRBJ1-1, is EPEVTQTPSHQVTQMGQEVILRCVPISNHLYFYWYRQILGQKVEFLVSFYNNEISEKSEIFDDQFSVERPDGSNFTLKIRSTKLEDSAMYFCATSGDRNTEAFFGQGTRLTVV.

This rearrangement joins TRBV29-1 to TRBJ2-1; 7 nucleotides align to TRBD2. The CDR3 runs to 14 residues. Germline assignment: CDR1 SQVTM and CDR2 ANQGSEA. Trimming at V came to 8 bases and at J to 5 bases, leaving 12 bases not matched to a gene. The CDR3 bases are TGCAGCACCCTTCCGGGGGGTATAGACAATGAGCAGTTCTTC. This gives the protein CSTLPGGIDNEQFF.

The CDR3 loop reads CASSQAGRDTEAFF. The CDR3 DNA sequence: TGTGCCAGCAGCCAAGCGGGGAGGGACACTGAAGCTTTCTTT. The chain carries TRBV4-2 and TRBJ1-1; D not certain. Between the trimmed V and J ends, which lost 1 base and 3 bases, there was a span of 9 bases. In germline, CDR1 is LGHNA, CDR2 YNFKEQ. The CDR3 is made up of 14 amino acids.

V is TRBV11-2 and J is TRBJ1-4, with 7 nucleotides matching TRBD1. This CDR3 spans 16 amino acids. Trimming took 4 bases from V and 3 from J; bases not matched to a gene: 8. Germline V gives CDR1 SGHAT, CDR2 FQNNGV. CDR3 amino acids: CASSSLDRPSNEKLFF. The CDR3 region has the DNA TGTGCCAGCAGCTCCCTGGACAGGCCTTCTAATGAAAAACTGTTTTTT.

The J gene is TRBJ1-5, the V gene TRBV9; maybe TRBD1 (5 bases). Per germline, CDR1 SGDLS and CDR2 YYNGEE. The germline V and J ends were trimmed by 0 bases and 1 base, with 5 bases remaining between them. The CDR3 covers 14 residues. For the CDR3, the DNA is TGTGCCAGCAGCGTAGGGGGCAGCAATCAGCCCCAGCATTTT. Protein product: CASSVGGSNQPQHF.

The rearrangement links TRBV5-1 to TRBJ2-7, with TRBD2 matching over 13 bases. The germline gives CDR1 SGHRS, CDR2 YFSETQ. The CDR3 consists of 15 residues. V gave up 3 bases and J gave up 3 bases; unmatched junction bases: 3. Here the CDR3 reads CASSSTSGGYYEQYF. As DNA, the CDR3 is TGCGCCAGCAGCTCGACTAGCGGGGGGTACTACGAGCAGTACTTC.

The genes are TRBV10-3 and TRBJ2-4; tentatively, D is TRBD2 (6 bases). Germline V gives CDR1 ENHRY, CDR2 SYGVKD. The CDR3 has 12 amino acids. The V and J ends lost 6 bases and 9 bases respectively, with 12 bases between them. The CDR3 here is CAIRGDGSIQYF. The CDR3 region has the DNA TGTGCCATCAGGGGAGACGGGAGCATTCAGTACTTC.

The J gene is TRBJ2-1, the V gene TRBV7-6; D is possibly TRBD1 (6 bases). Germline CDR1 reads SGHVS; CDR2 reads FNYEAQ. Trimming took off 4 bases at V and 6 bases at J, with 19 bases between the two ends. This CDR3 region has 16 residues. The CDR3 bases are TGTGCCAGCAGCTCACCTACCCTCCCAGGGGCCAATGAGCAGTTCTTC. Protein sequence: CASSSPTLPGANEQFF.

This chain uses TRBV5-4 with TRBJ2-5; 10 bases are shared with TRBD2. Germline trimming cut 4 bases from V and 5 bases from J; bases unmatched to any gene: 8. From germline, CDR1 is SGHNT and CDR2 YYREEE (reference sequence). This CDR3 comprises 15 residues. The DNA for the CDR3 is TGTGCCAGCAGCATTGAGCGGGGGGGAGGGGAGACCCAGTACTTC. Protein sequence: CASSIERGGGETQYF.

This clone was recorded only once. The V call is TRBV5-1, the J call TRBJ2-2; TRBD1 agrees at 8 bases. Germline CDR1 reads SGHRS; CDR2 reads YFSETQ. This CDR3 comprises 16 residues. The J segment lost 5 bases and the V segment lost 1 base, leaving 7 bases of the junction unmatched. CDR3 sequence (DNA): TGCGCCAGCAGCTTGTCGATGGACAGGGCGACCGGGGAGCTGTTTTTT. It is translated as CASSLSMDRATGELFF.

This rearrangement joins TRBV27 to TRBJ1-1; D ambiguous. This CDR3 region has 13 residues. CDR1 is MNHEY and CDR2 is SMNVEV in the germline V gene (reference sequence). The V end lost 0 bases, the J end lost 3 bases, and 5 bases lay between the germline ends. This chain's CDR3 is CASSLSEYTEAFF. The CDR3 DNA sequence: TGTGCCAGCAGTTTATCAGAGTACACTGAAGCTTTCTTT.

The rearrangement uses TRBV27 and TRBJ2-2; TRBD1 agrees at 8 bases. The CDR3 covers 18 residues. Germline V lookup: CDR1 MNHEY, CDR2 SMNVEV (reference sequence). With V trimmed by 5 bases and J by 0 bases, 11 bases remained unmatched. The CDR3 coding sequence is TGTGCCAGCAGTAGCCGCAGGGGGCCATTTACGAACACCGGGGAGCTGTTTTTT. Its translation is CASSSRRGPFTNTGELFF.

The V and J genes are TRBV7-2 and TRBJ2-5; 9 positions agree with TRBD1. Germline V CDR1 and CDR2: SGHTA, FQGNSA. V gave up 1 base and J gave up 5 bases; unmatched junction bases: 5. The length of the CDR3 is 15 residues. This CDR3 is CASSLVDRGEETQYF. The CDR3, as DNA: TGTGCCAGCAGCTTAGTGGACAGGGGAGAGGAGACCCAGTACTTC. Full variable domain (outside the CDR3, taken from reference TRBV7-2 and TRBJ2-5): GAGVSQSPSNKVTEKGKDVELRCDPISGHTALYWYRQSLGQGLEFLIYFQGNSAPDKSGLPSDRFSAERTGGSVSTLTIQRTQQEDSAVYLCASSLVDRGEETQYFGPGTRLLVL.

This clone occurred once. The chain has TRBV19 and TRBJ2-7; 14 positions match TRBD2. The CDR3 contains 14 residues. V gave up 6 bases and J gave up 6 bases; unmatched junction bases: 4. Germline V gene data show CDR1 as LNHDA and CDR2 as SQIVND (reference sequence). The DNA for the CDR3 is TGTGCCAGTAGCCGACTAGCGGGAGGGGGCGAGCAGTACTTC. Its translation is CASSRLAGGGEQYF.

The chain employs TRBV10-1 and TRBJ1-1, with D possibly matching TRBD1 (5 bases). The germline gives CDR1 WNHNN, CDR2 SYGVQD (reference sequence). This CDR3 has 14 amino acids. Trimming took 5 bases from V and 0 from J, leaving 10 bases between them. The CDR3 bases are TGCGCCAGCAGTTTTTCAGGGATGAACACTGAAGCTTTCTTT. Protein: CASSFSGMNTEAFF.

The chain is built from TRBV30 and TRBJ2-2; TRBD1 agrees at 10 bases. There are 20 residues in the CDR3. Germline CDR1 is GTSNPN and CDR2 is SVGIG (reference sequence). V shed 1 base, J shed 1 base, and the junction held 15 bases outside the gene matches. CDR3 bases: TGTGCCTGGAGTGGGCCGGGACAGGGGAGATCTAGCGGGAACACCGGGGAGCTGTTTTTT. It encodes CAWSGPGQGRSSGNTGELFF. Full variable domain (remainder filled in from reference TRBV30 and TRBJ2-2): SQTIHQWPATLVQPVGSPLSLECTVEGTSNPNLYWYRQAAGRGLQLLFYSVGIGQISSEVPQNLSASRPQDRQFILSSKKLLLSDSGFYLCAWSGPGQGRSSGNTGELFFGEGSRLTVL.

This rearrangement joins TRBV6-1 to TRBJ2-7; 7 positions agree with TRBD1. V trimming: 6 bases; J trimming: 0 bases; junction bases outside the gene matches: 5. CDR1 is MNHNS, CDR2 SASEGT, per germline. This CDR3 comprises 14 residues. CDR3 region: CASRGTVLSYEQYF. The CDR3 region has the DNA TGTGCCAGCAGGGGGACAGTACTCTCCTACGAGCAGTACTTC.

This chain uses TRBV19 with TRBJ1-2, with a weak D call TRBD1 (5 bases). The CDR3 is 11 residues long. Germline V gene lookup returns CDR1 LNHDA and CDR2 SQIVND (reference sequence). The V and J ends lost 6 bases and 5 bases respectively, with 7 bases between them. For the CDR3, the DNA is TGTGCCAGTAGGGACATTTATGGCTACACCTTC. It is translated as CASRDIYGYTF.

The J gene is TRBJ2-5, the V gene TRBV13; TRBD2 is a possible D gene (7 bases). V lost 8 bases and J 5 bases, leaving 18 bases between the germline ends. Germline assignment: CDR1 PRHDT and CDR2 FYEKMQ (reference sequence). This CDR3 is built from 14 residues. CDR3: CASSHHGGLETQYF. In nucleotides, the CDR3 is TGTGCCAGCTCCCATCACGGGGGGCTTGAGACCCAGTACTTC.

V gene TRBV5-4 combines with J gene TRBJ2-5; D may be TRBD1 (5 bases). Germline CDR1 and CDR2: SGHNT and YYREEE (reference sequence). The CDR3 contains 15 residues. V was cut by 2 bases and J by 1 base, with 12 bases left in between. CDR3 sequence: CASSFARGLQETQYF. The CDR3 DNA follows: TGTGCCAGCAGCTTCGCTAGGGGCCTCCAAGAGACCCAGTACTTC.

The chain carries TRBV28 and TRBJ1-2; 8 nucleotides line up with TRBD1. Looked up from germline, CDR1 is MDHEN and CDR2 is SYDVKM. V shed 4 bases, J shed 6 bases, and the junction held 4 bases outside the gene matches. This CDR3 contains 13 residues. The CDR3 DNA follows: TGTGCCAGCAGTTCCCAGGGGGCCCATGGCTACACCTTC. This codes for CASSSQGAHGYTF.